Each of the 8 T cell receptor beta chains below was sequenced from the same sample in a study of blood T cells in healthy people across ages. Through a sample-barcoded 5' primer and a J-beta primer mix, a second PCR was run for 7 to 11 cycles. TCRdb processed the 5' RACE reads anew with MiXCR; each CDR3 protein has one entry. The data contain 540,000 or so distinct CDR3 sequences, roughly 43% of them singletons. Sample: blood. The receptor set was obtained from a man older than 75 in good health.

This clonotype appeared a single time. V gene TRBV30 combines with J gene TRBJ2-3; the D is unclear. The germline V gene encodes CDR1 GTSNPN and CDR2 SVGIG (reference sequence). CDR3 length equals 12 residues. Trimming shortened V by 2 bases and J by 5 bases, and 8 bases separated the two germline ends. The chain's CDR3 is CAWSIAGDTQYF. The CDR3 DNA reads as TGTGCCTGGAGTATCGCAGGAGATACGCAGTATTTT.

The chain carries TRBV24-1 and TRBJ2-1; D possibly corresponds to TRBD1 (8 bases). Germline V gene sequence: CDR1 KGHDR, CDR2 SFDVKD. The CDR3 totals 15 residues. Trimming left V 2 bases short and J 9 bases short, with 16 bases between. The CDR3 reads CATSDSGQGGSEQFF. The DNA for the CDR3 is TGTGCCACCAGTGATTCCGGACAGGGAGGGAGTGAGCAGTTCTTC.

This clonotype was seen more than once but under ten times. The chain combines TRBV29-1 with TRBJ2-1; TRBD1 is a possible D gene (6 bases). V was cut by 5 bases and J by 9 bases, with 23 bases left in between. Germline CDR1 is SQVTM and CDR2 is ANQGSEA. The length of the CDR3 is 15 residues. CDR3 in DNA: TGCAGCGTTAGGGGAGAGGATGCGCCCAGGGGTGAGCAGTTCTTC. Encoded protein: CSVRGEDAPRGEQFF.

This clonotype was recorded many times. This chain joins TRBV6-6 and TRBJ2-3, with TRBD2 identical over 12 bases. CDR3 length equals 15 residues. The germline V gene encodes CDR1 MNHNY and CDR2 SVGAGI (reference sequence). V was pared by 5 bases and J by 2 bases, with 2 bases of the junction left unmatched. CDR3 in amino acids: CASSRLAGDTDTQYF. Here the CDR3 DNA reads TGTGCCAGCAGTCGACTAGCGGGGGACACAGATACGCAGTATTTT.

On this clonotype: Germline and junction disagree at one end, which may indicate a read error. This rearrangement joins TRBV11-1 to TRBJ2-7; no reliable D call. The CDR3 is made up of 15 amino acids. CDR1 and CDR2 from the germline V gene are SGHAT and FQDESV (reference sequence). DNA of the CDR3: TGTGCCTGCAGCTTAGGCCAGAGCAATACCTACGAGCAGTACTTC. Translation gives CACSLGQSNTYEQYF.

This sequence joins TRBV2 and TRBJ1-1, with D perhaps matching TRBD1 (5 bases). The germline V and J ends were trimmed by 5 bases and 4 bases, with 14 bases remaining between them. Germline loops: CDR1 SNHLY, CDR2 FYNNEI. The CDR3 runs 14 residues. The CDR3 nucleotides are TGTGCCAGCAGTCTGACAGCGACCTCCACTGAAGCTTTCTTT. It translates to CASSLTATSTEAFF.

The chain joins TRBV25-1 to TRBJ1-5; tentative D call: TRBD1 (6 bases). V was pared by 5 bases and J by 5 bases, with 19 bases between. Germline-derived CDR1 and CDR2 are MGHDK and SYGVNS. The CDR3 runs 16 residues. As DNA, the CDR3 is TGTGCCAGCAGTCAGACGACAGGACCAGGGGATCAGCCCCAGCATTTT. This encodes CASSQTTGPGDQPQHF.

This clonotype was picked up a small number of times. Since a much larger clone is just one base distant, this may be a read error. This chain uses TRBV6-6 with TRBJ2-1, with 7 bases that match TRBD2. Near its end, the DNA agrees better with TRBJ2-7, so the J call may be wrong. Germline-derived CDR1 and CDR2 are MNHNY and SVGAGI (reference sequence). The CDR3 is made up of 15 amino acids. The CDR3 sequence: CASSLRESSYNEQYF. As DNA, the CDR3 is TGTGCCAGCAGTCTGCGGGAGAGCTCCTACAATGAGCAGTACTTC.